One T cell receptor beta chain is described in this entry. Its antigen is not known. Primers used in a second PCR of about 7 to 12 cycles were a sample-barcoded 5' primer and a J-beta primer mix. TCRdb passed the 5' RACE reads through MiXCR, listing each CDR3 protein once. The sample includes roughly 900,000 distinct CDR3 sequences, about 30% of them seen just once. The data derive from a study of blood T cells in healthy people across ages. The V end lost 5 bases, the J end lost 1 base, and 8 bases lay between the germline ends. This CDR3 has 12 amino acids. Germline values: CDR1 GTSNPN, CDR2 SVGIG (reference sequence). Donors each provided roughly 10 milliliters of peripheral blood. Study-wide results and caveats: Diversity of TCR beta per million T cells declined in a roughly linear way with age.

The TCR sequence derives from a woman older than 75 in good health. The V call is TRBV30, the J call TRBJ1-2; D uncertain. The specimen was blood. The DNA for the CDR3 is TGTGCCTGGGGGAGGAGTAACTATGGCTACACCTTC. Protein sequence: CAWGRSNYGYTF.